The 2 T cell receptor beta chains below all came from one sample that was sequenced in a study of regulatory T cells in long-lasting Graves disease. The time point is: newly diagnosed GD, antithyroid drugs for less than 3 months. The authors made the TCR library using RNA they extracted from PBMCs. Investigators prepared the TCR beta libraries by applying iRepertoire HTBI primers and Arm-PCR of CDR3 regions. TCRdb re-called the multiplex PCR reads with MiXCR, one entry per CDR3 protein. The repertoire holds roughly 430,000 distinct CDR3 sequences, with about a sixth as singletons. This sample was shared with a second study, whose subject was T cells in Graves' hyperthyroidism and ophthalmopathy.

The material sequenced was peripheral blood mononuclear cells (PBMCs), taken at new diagnosis, from a patient treated with antithyroid drugs. All receptors come from a woman in her 30s with Graves disease.

The sample holds a few counts of this clonotype. A much larger clonotype is one base distant, so this may be a read error. The missing conserved phenylalanine or tryptophan at the end of this CDR3 makes a read error likely. The CDR3 reads CASSFYPARPQQGVYQPQHL. CDR3 DNA sequence: TGTGCCAGCAGTTTCTACCCAGCCCGACCGCAGCAGGGCGTCTATCAGCCCCAGCATCTT. The gene calls are TRBV28 and TRBJ1-5; tentative D call: TRBD1 (5 bases). The germline gives CDR1 MDHEN, CDR2 SYDVKM. This CDR3 spans 20 amino acids. The V end lost 3 bases, the J end lost 5 bases, and 29 bases lay between the germline ends.

This clonotype was recorded many times. This sequence joins TRBV30 and TRBJ1-1; tentatively, D is TRBD1 (6 bases). This CDR3 has 14 amino acids. CDR1 and CDR2 (germline): GTSNPN, SVGIG (reference sequence). Trimming took off 4 bases at V and 5 bases at J, with 17 bases between the two ends. CDR3 DNA sequence: TGTGCCTGGATACGCAGGGGAAAAGGAACTGAAGCTTTCTTT. Its protein is CAWIRRGKGTEAFF.